This T cell receptor beta chain was captured by sequencing in a study of cytomegalovirus exposure and HLA in healthy donors listed by TCRdb under 2017. For the study in its entirety: According to an earlier analysis of several hundred of the donors, 200 million or so T cells yielded roughly 100 million unique TCR beta sequences and 276 Gb of sequence data. Roughly 300 gigabases of sequencing data and around 87 million unique TCR sequences were included in an early release covering under 650 HLA-typed donors. Among the roughly 400 genotyped donors, around 81% belonged to the genetic ancestry cluster associated with self-reported Caucasian donors. Roughly 5 DR-DQ haplotypes were handled as single units for association and clustering because linkage in the cohort was strong. The study profiled the T cell repertoires of more than 500 subjects by immunosequencing and related them to cytomegalovirus serostatus. Among some 400 genotyped donors of the cohort, an average of approximately 220,000 unique TCR beta nucleotide sequences was sequenced per donor, of which roughly 17% were non-productive. A later genetic analysis used genome-wide SNP genotypes for about 55% of the 666 donors, treating that subset as a discovery cohort. High-throughput TCR immunosequencing, statistical association of individual TCRs with disease status, and machine learning were combined to predict cytomegalovirus infection status. In the later analysis, no new phenotypic data were used to find candidate immune exposures; instead, reliance was placed on TCR beta sequences and their occurrence across donors. Typing coverage differed by locus: A, B, C, DRB1 and DQB1 were typed in roughly 629-630 donors, DQA1 in 522, DPA1 in nearly 610, and DPB1 in just under 490. A later analysis re-analyzed previously published TCR beta repertoires from roughly 630 donors and added high-resolution HLA genotyping to study TCR occurrence patterns. Class I and class II HLA loci were covered by the typing at four-digit resolution. All discovery cohort repertoires had been generated using a single sequencing platform. Alongside the repertoire data, information on donor age, sex, ethnicity and CMV serostatus was compiled. Along with the roughly 670-subject first cohort, a separate validation cohort of over a hundred different subjects was used. The aim of the study was to test whether cataloging public T cell receptors could identify signatures of past pathogen exposure. An earlier analysis of some 600 of the donors applied high-throughput TCR beta sequencing to assess whether each TCR beta V gene segment acted as functional or pseudogenic. The study at large found these results: According to a later analysis, parvovirus B19, influenza, CMV and Epstein-Barr virus appeared linked to several top co-occurrence clusters. The classifier was reported to diagnose cytomegalovirus status with high specificity and sensitivity in both the original and validation cohorts. According to the authors, the approach could potentially be generalized to other disease states and immunological phenotypes. In vitro tests confirmed that a few of the cytomegalovirus-associated TCR beta chains recognize cytomegalovirus antigens. In the study, around 160 TCR beta chains were listed as associated with cytomegalovirus. The only immune exposure information available for the cohort was CMV serostatus. Because counts were too low, seventeen rarely observed V segments, including chromosome 9 orphons, were excluded from the earlier analysis of some 540 of the donors. A further reported finding was that TCR beta sequences accurately predicted the HLA-A and HLA-B alleles for most subjects in the first cohort. In a later genetic analysis, a missense DCLRE1C variant was associated with V-gene and J-gene trimming of TCR beta chains, and the association was replicated in an independent cohort. A later analysis found that TCR association rates varied across HLA loci, with DRB1 alleles showing the most associated TCRs and HLA-C alleles the fewest. In a later analysis, HLA-associated TCR beta chains showed more clonal expansion and lower generation probabilities than non-associated chains that were equally common. In this cohort, only TCR beta chains were sequenced, and detectable features were limited by the absence of alpha or paired-chain data. Specific HLA alleles were associated with more than 15,000 TCR beta sequences at a false discovery rate of 0.05 in a later analysis. Some IMGT-functional V segments, including TRBV6-2 and TRBV6-3, could not be told apart with the 87-base-pair reads, so those segments were excluded. A cluster of highly shared sequence variants was judged likely to represent a technical artifact of the sequencing pipeline. According to a later analysis, most CMV-associated TCR beta chains appeared to be HLA-restricted, and the HLA associations seemed to be driven largely by CMV exposure. In a later genetic analysis, fewer N-insertions in productive TCRs were reported among donors in an Asian-associated ancestry cluster than the approximately 670-donor mean. Linkage disequilibrium might explain the correlated functional status among segregating V segments, but an unknown experimental factor could not be excluded. Assigning TCR associations to individual alleles was difficult when HLA alleles, especially DR and DQ, strongly co-occurred. Roughly uniform sequencing depth across donors was assumed in presence/absence analyses, although this assumption may not hold. Because HLA typing was missing for some donors at each locus, association tests included only the typed subset. Most TCR sequences were seen in very few donors, while some public TCRs were found in many individuals. In an earlier analysis of fewer than 750 of the donors, most TCR beta V segments were observed in productive rearrangements about 90% or about 30% of the time, broadly matching IMGT annotations.

Comment on this clone: Which antigen it targets is not known. The record has no base qualities; no much larger clone is one base away.

The cohort was made up of about 610 healthy bone marrow donors. All cohort members were sampled while nominally healthy, although unrecorded immune exposures were likely present. The donor was CMV seronegative and was included in the group of several hundred seronegative cohort members. Each donor provided a peripheral blood sample, and peripheral blood mononuclear cells were used for TCR beta sequencing. Genomic DNA extraction from the blood cell samples was performed with the Qiagen DNeasy Blood Extraction Kit. Library method: the immunoSEQ multiplex PCR assay. For the multiplex PCR, a mixture combining 60 forward primers for TCR Vbeta segments and 13 reverse primers for TCR Jbeta segments was used. The CDR3 region of rearranged TCR beta genes was amplified from genomic DNA by a multiplex PCR assay. The Illumina HiSeq System was used to sequence the amplified TCR beta libraries as 87-base-pair reads. In the paper's pipeline: A later analysis counted about 76 million unique TCR beta chains across the roughly 700 repertoires, and 10 million to 12 million of these chains were shared by at least two donors. To remove PCR and sequencing errors, raw reads were error-corrected and collapsed into unique sequences using a nearest-neighbor algorithm that merged closely related sequences. Alignment of CDR3 sequences to IMGT reference sequences was used to assign V, D and J gene segments. For a sequence to be retained, a match of at least six nucleotides was required to both a V gene segment and a J gene segment. A rearrangement counted as productive if the CDR3 had no stop codons and remained in frame with V and J, and every other rearrangement counted as non-productive. Following IMGT convention, CDR3 was defined as the stretch from the second conserved V-encoded cysteine to the conserved J-encoded phenylalanine. In an earlier analysis of around 540 of the donors, sequences lacking an unambiguous match to a single V gene segment were excluded. An earlier analysis of 587 of the donors classified V segments as functional when productive rearrangements were above 56.7% and as segregating when the standard deviation between donors was above 5%. To diagnose cytomegalovirus status from the catalog of TCR beta chain sequences, a statistical classification framework was built. In a later analysis, V and J genes were assigned by comparing TCR nucleotide sequences against IMGT/GENE-DB human TR gene sequences. Using the TCRdist pipeline, a later analysis assigned CDR3 sequences along with most-parsimonious VDJ recombination scenarios. In a later analysis, each TCR beta chain was defined by its CDR3 amino acid sequence together with its V-gene family, and reads without a unique V-gene family were excluded. To address suspected cross-contamination and a sequencing artifact, a later analysis removed under 600 highly shared, low-generation-probability nucleotide sequences. In a later analysis, a clonal expansion index was calculated for each public chain from normalized within-repertoire ranks of inferred template counts. Generation probabilities in a later analysis came from a VDJ recombination model fitted to out-of-frame rearrangements, and those results were checked against IGoR. In a later analysis, TCR-TCR, TCR-HLA and TCR-CMV co-occurrence was scored with hypergeometric tests, and a repertoire-size bias correction was applied to TCR pairs. In a later analysis, false discovery rates were estimated by permuting HLA or CMV assignments 20 times. In a later analysis, co-occurring TCRs were grouped using DBSCAN, with TCRdist sequence similarity added in when clustering inside HLA-allele-positive subsets. Repertoires with fewer than 30,000 or more than 120,000 public chains, plus five repertoires with anomalous nucleotide sharing, were excluded from co-occurrence clustering. TCRdb mirrors the immuneACCESS table, restricted to in-frame sequences. Some clones are absent from its copies; in checked studies, under half trace to an unresolved V gene, and the reason for the others is unknown. The DNA gave D and trimming, while V, J and clone size come from that table. The sample table lists some 190,000 clones, over 70% of them with a count of one. About 1.6% of the sample is taken by the ten largest.

The V and J ends are trimmed by 6 bases and 8 bases, leaving 11 bases between them. The CDR3 sequence holds 12 residues, the cysteine and phenylalanine included. Only the CDR3 portion is preserved as DNA: 36 bases, with reading frame beginning at the first base. The germline V gene yields KGHSH for CDR1 and LQKENI for CDR2. The chain joins TRBV18 to TRBJ2-1; a tentative D match to TRBD2 spans 5 bases. The source material was PBMCs. The sequence derives from a woman aged 18 to 35 in good health and CMV-seronegative. The DNA reads as follows: TGTGCCAGCTCCCCCATGGAGGATGAGCAGTTCTTC. This is translated as CASSPMEDEQFF.